This TCR beta chain emerged from a study of memory CD4+ T cells and cytomegalovirus serostatus. Study-level points and caveats: Each of 67 CMV-associated TCRbeta sequences occurred in one to five individuals.

Single viable CD3+CD4+CD8-CD45RO+ cells were sorted as the memory CD4+ T cells. The protocol was immunoSEQ multiplex PCR, while the TCRdb copy is restricted to in-frame clones and leaves out a portion. The table includes 40,000 to 45,000 clones, less than 85% detected once. This CDR3 has 18 amino acids. CDR1 and CDR2 (germline): SGHRS, YFSETQ. The ends lost 0 bases at V and 0 bases at J; junction bases unmatched: 9. Details on this clone: Its antigen is not identified.

This chain joins TRBV5-1 and TRBJ2-3; 8 positions agree with TRBD1. Material for sequencing was memory CD4+ T cells from blood. The origin of this receptor is an adult in good health and CMV-seronegative. The CDR3 DNA is TGCGCCAGCAGCTTGGGCCAGGGGGCCCGTGCTAGCACAGATACGCAGTATTTT. Its protein product is CASSLGQGARASTDTQYF.